This is a list of T cell receptor beta chains from one sample in a study of control samples from healthy donors and cancer patients. The protocol was immunoSEQ multiplex PCR, while the TCRdb copy is restricted to in-frame clones and leaves out a portion. The profile shows roughly 58,000 clones, 87% of them singletons. Sequenced: PBMCs. These receptors were obtained from a woman aged 55-69 years with lung cancer. Each CDR3 is given with its conserved first and last residue. D genes are given only for firm matches. Size is stated for part of the rows, as once, few or many counts, or as a class when the clone is expanded.

j_call: TRBJ1-1
v_call: TRBV19
clone_size: NA
d_call: TRBD1
cdr3_aa: CASRGQGYPEAFF
cdr3_nt: TGTGCCAGTAGGGGACAGGGGTATCCTGAAGCTTTCTTT

j_call: TRBJ1-1
v_call: TRBV6-6
clone_size: NA
d_call: TRBD1
cdr3_aa: CASRYGQGNTEAFF
cdr3_nt: TGTGCCAGCAGGTACGGACAGGGAAACACTGAAGCTTTCTTT

j_call: TRBJ2-3
v_call: TRBV7-9
clone_size: NA
d_call: TRBD2
cdr3_aa: CASSFQSGGTDTQYF
cdr3_nt: TGTGCCAGCAGCTTTCAGAGCGGGGGGACAGATACGCAGTATTTT

j_call: TRBJ1-2
v_call: TRBV5-1
clone_size: NA
d_call: NA
cdr3_aa: CASSLGGQAPGGYTF
cdr3_nt: TGCGCCAGCAGCTTGGGCGGTCAGGCCCCTGGAGGCTACACCTTC

j_call: TRBJ1-2
v_call: TRBV10-2
clone_size: NA
d_call: NA
cdr3_aa: CASSVQGDYGYTF
cdr3_nt: TGCGCCAGCAGTGTCCAGGGTGACTATGGCTACACCTTC

j_call: TRBJ1-5
v_call: TRBV7-8
clone_size: NA
d_call: NA
cdr3_aa: CASSLLPQYSSNQPQHF
cdr3_nt: TGTGCCAGCAGCTTACTTCCGCAATATAGCAGCAATCAGCCCCAGCATTTT

j_call: TRBJ1-4
v_call: TRBV10-3
clone_size: few
d_call: NA
cdr3_aa: CAISAQGGSNEKLFF
cdr3_nt: TGTGCCATCAGTGCACAGGGAGGGTCTAATGAAAAACTGTTTTTT

j_call: TRBJ2-7
v_call: TRBV28
clone_size: NA
d_call: NA
cdr3_aa: CASTSGTAGEQYF
cdr3_nt: TGTGCCAGCACCTCAGGGACCGCTGGGGAGCAGTACTTC

j_call: TRBJ2-1
v_call: TRBV27
clone_size: NA
d_call: TRBD1
cdr3_aa: CASSTGTGRYNEQFF
cdr3_nt: TGTGCCAGCAGTACCGGGACAGGGAGGTACAATGAGCAGTTCTTC

j_call: TRBJ1-2
v_call: TRBV6-5
clone_size: NA
d_call: TRBD1
cdr3_aa: CASSNWDSNYGYTF
cdr3_nt: TGTGCCAGCAGTAATTGGGACAGTAACTATGGCTACACCTTC

j_call: TRBJ2-3
v_call: TRBV2
clone_size: NA
d_call: NA
cdr3_aa: CASRNTDTQYF
cdr3_nt: TGTGCCAGCAGGAACACAGATACGCAGTATTTT

j_call: TRBJ1-1
v_call: TRBV5-1
clone_size: NA
d_call: NA
cdr3_aa: CASSSLDRNTEAFF
cdr3_nt: TGCGCCAGCAGCTCCCTGGACAGGAACACTGAAGCTTTCTTT

j_call: TRBJ2-1
v_call: TRBV29-1
clone_size: NA
d_call: NA
cdr3_aa: CSVEDLPIWFF
cdr3_nt: TGCAGCGTTGAAGATCTGCCGATCTGGTTCTTC

j_call: TRBJ2-1
v_call: TRBV9
clone_size: NA
d_call: NA
cdr3_aa: CASSPSGTSYNEQFF
cdr3_nt: TGTGCCAGCAGCCCGTCCGGGACAAGCTACAATGAGCAGTTCTTC

j_call: TRBJ1-5
v_call: TRBV5-6
clone_size: NA
d_call: NA
cdr3_aa: CASSDGQNNQPQHF
cdr3_nt: TGTGCCAGCAGCGACGGACAGAACAATCAGCCCCAGCATTTT

j_call: TRBJ2-1
v_call: TRBV7-2
clone_size: NA
d_call: NA
cdr3_aa: CASSLIGAYNEQFF
cdr3_nt: TGTGCCAGCAGCTTAATAGGTGCCTACAATGAGCAGTTCTTC

j_call: TRBJ1-4
v_call: TRBV5-1
clone_size: NA
d_call: NA
cdr3_aa: CASSLQGIGNEKLFF
cdr3_nt: TGCGCCAGCAGCCTGCAGGGTATCGGGAACGAAAAACTGTTTTTT

j_call: TRBJ2-3
v_call: TRBV7-8
clone_size: NA
d_call: TRBD2
cdr3_aa: CASRKAGATTDTQYF
cdr3_nt: TGTGCCAGCAGGAAAGCGGGAGCCACCACGGATACGCAGTATTTT

j_call: TRBJ2-7
v_call: TRBV6-5
clone_size: NA
d_call: NA
cdr3_aa: CASSSTLGGGLYEQYF
cdr3_nt: TGTGCCAGCAGTTCGACCTTAGGGGGGGGCCTTTACGAGCAGTACTTC

j_call: TRBJ2-1
v_call: TRBV7-2
clone_size: NA
d_call: TRBD1
cdr3_aa: CASSLDRGTYNEQFF
cdr3_nt: TGTGCCAGCAGCTTAGACAGGGGCACCTACAATGAGCAGTTCTTC

j_call: TRBJ1-4
v_call: TRBV14
clone_size: NA
d_call: TRBD1
cdr3_aa: CASSPTGGLANEKLFF
cdr3_nt: TGTGCCAGCAGCCCGACAGGGGGCTTAGCTAATGAAAAACTGTTTTTT

j_call: TRBJ2-1
v_call: TRBV4-2
clone_size: NA
d_call: NA
cdr3_aa: CASSPSRVSYNEQFF
cdr3_nt: TGTGCCAGCAGCCCCTCGAGGGTCTCCTACAATGAGCAGTTCTTC

j_call: TRBJ2-1
v_call: TRBV2
clone_size: once
d_call: NA
cdr3_aa: CASSGHYEQFF
cdr3_nt: TGTGCCAGCAGTGGGCACTATGAGCAGTTCTTC

j_call: TRBJ1-2
v_call: TRBV11-1
clone_size: once
d_call: NA
cdr3_aa: CASSPGQLGYGYTF
cdr3_nt: TGTGCCAGCAGCCCCGGTCAGCTGGGCTATGGCTACACCTTC

j_call: TRBJ1-2
v_call: TRBV6-5
clone_size: few
d_call: TRBD1
cdr3_aa: CASSYPGGGLHGYTF
cdr3_nt: TGTGCCAGCAGTTACCCAGGGGGAGGACTTCATGGCTACACCTTC

j_call: TRBJ2-2
v_call: TRBV5-4
clone_size: NA
d_call: TRBD2
cdr3_aa: CASSLPSGRGTGELFF
cdr3_nt: TGTGCCAGCAGCTTACCTAGCGGGAGGGGGACCGGGGAGCTGTTTTTT

j_call: TRBJ1-1
v_call: TRBV28
clone_size: few
d_call: NA
cdr3_aa: CATRQWGEKNTEAFF
cdr3_nt: TGTGCCACCAGGCAGTGGGGAGAGAAGAACACTGAAGCTTTCTTT

j_call: TRBJ2-7
v_call: TRBV3-1/TRBV3-2
clone_size: once
d_call: NA
cdr3_aa: CASSHWYPFVLDEQYF
cdr3_nt: TGTGCCAGCAGCCACTGGTATCCTTTCGTGTTAGACGAGCAGTACTTC

j_call: TRBJ1-5
v_call: TRBV4-1
clone_size: NA
d_call: NA
cdr3_aa: CASSPGPGANQPQHF
cdr3_nt: TGCGCCAGCAGCCCGGGGCCAGGGGCCAATCAGCCCCAGCATTTT

j_call: TRBJ2-7
v_call: TRBV29-1
clone_size: NA
d_call: NA
cdr3_aa: CSVMDSPFHYEQYF
cdr3_nt: TGCAGCGTCATGGACAGCCCGTTTCACTACGAGCAGTACTTC

j_call: TRBJ1-1
v_call: TRBV11-1
clone_size: once
d_call: NA
cdr3_aa: CASSLQQGNTEAFF
cdr3_nt: TGTGCCAGCAGCCTGCAACAGGGGAACACTGAAGCTTTCTTT

j_call: TRBJ2-7
v_call: TRBV4-1
clone_size: once
d_call: TRBD2
cdr3_aa: CASSRTVGTGTSRGEQYF
cdr3_nt: TGCGCCAGCAGCCGTACAGTGGGTACCGGGACTAGCCGGGGCGAGCAGTACTTC

j_call: TRBJ1-2
v_call: TRBV2
clone_size: NA
d_call: NA
cdr3_aa: CASSEQTGLGGYTF
cdr3_nt: TGTGCCAGCAGTGAACAGACGGGACTTGGGGGCTACACCTTC

j_call: TRBJ2-7
v_call: TRBV11-2
clone_size: NA
d_call: TRBD1
cdr3_aa: CASSFAGTGAIEQYF
cdr3_nt: TGTGCCAGCAGCTTCGCCGGGACAGGGGCAATCGAGCAGTACTTC

j_call: TRBJ1-6
v_call: TRBV5-1
clone_size: once
d_call: NA
cdr3_aa: CASSLEQADSPLHF
cdr3_nt: TGCGCCAGCAGCCTGGAACAGGCAGATTCACCCCTCCACTTT

j_call: TRBJ2-1
v_call: TRBV2
clone_size: NA
d_call: NA
cdr3_aa: CASSAGSFPREQFF
cdr3_nt: TGTGCCAGCAGTGCGGGGTCCTTCCCAAGAGAGCAGTTCTTC

j_call: TRBJ1-2
v_call: TRBV7-9
clone_size: NA
d_call: TRBD1
cdr3_aa: CASTPLDRGYTF
cdr3_nt: TGTGCCAGCACCCCCCTGGACAGGGGCTACACCTTC

j_call: TRBJ1-5
v_call: TRBV4-1
clone_size: NA
d_call: TRBD1
cdr3_aa: CASSLEGEGALANQPQHF
cdr3_nt: TGCGCCAGCAGCCTCGAAGGGGAGGGGGCTCTCGCCAATCAGCCCCAGCATTTT

j_call: TRBJ2-5
v_call: TRBV6-2/TRBV6-3
clone_size: NA
d_call: NA
cdr3_aa: CASSSTRGARETQYF
cdr3_nt: TGTGCCAGCAGTTCCACCCGAGGGGCCCGGGAGACCCAGTACTTC

j_call: TRBJ2-3
v_call: TRBV5-1
clone_size: NA
d_call: NA
cdr3_aa: CASSLWGSDPGNTQYF
cdr3_nt: TGCGCCAGCAGCTTGTGGGGGAGCGATCCGGGAAATACGCAGTATTTT

j_call: TRBJ1-2
v_call: TRBV5-1
clone_size: NA
d_call: TRBD1
cdr3_aa: CASSFDRGQDGYTF
cdr3_nt: TGCGCCAGCAGCTTCGACAGGGGGCAAGATGGCTACACCTTC